A selection of T cell receptor beta chains follows, all from one sample in a study of T cells in localized non-small cell lung cancer. The method was immunoSEQ multiplex PCR; TCRdb's version includes in-frame clones alone and lacks a portion of them. The sample has more than 45,000 clones; roughly 80% are singletons. This specimen was peripheral blood, taken before any cancer treatment. The receptors here all came from a man aged 35-75 years with stage I squamous cell lung carcinoma. CDR3s leave out the opening cysteine and the closing phenylalanine or tryptophan.

v_gene: TRBV2
CDR3aa: ASSAGQGLGNTIY

v_gene: TRBV14
CDR3aa: ASSLGSYNSPLH

v_gene: TRBV19
CDR3aa: ASSFAGGRMPLEQY

v_gene: TRBV7-7
CDR3aa: ASSPDRGSYNEQF

v_gene: TRBV6-1
CDR3aa: ASSERAGSAQETQY

v_gene: TRBV18
CDR3aa: ASSSQMSSSYNSPLH

v_gene: TRBV27
CDR3aa: ASGTGTYYGYT

v_gene: TRBV19
CDR3aa: ASSDTGTGILYGYT

v_gene: TRBV4-1
CDR3aa: ASSATDTQY

v_gene: TRBV30
CDR3aa: AWNRGSGNTIY

v_gene: TRBV2
CDR3aa: ASSRDRNSPLH

v_gene: TRBV5-1
CDR3aa: ASSADPGTGNTEAF

v_gene: TRBV27
CDR3aa: ASSLVGPSFSGNTIY

v_gene: TRBV7-2
CDR3aa: ASSISRTSGGFSEQF

v_gene: TRBV19
CDR3aa: ASSVGQITGNTIY

v_gene: TRBV30
CDR3aa: ALGVRSYEQY

v_gene: TRBV9
CDR3aa: ASSVEASRGTDTQY

v_gene: TRBV6-6
CDR3aa: ASRVTGGGYT

v_gene: TRBV30
CDR3aa: AWSSNVGRPQH

v_gene: TRBV27
CDR3aa: ASRPGQGSLANTGELF

v_gene: TRBV6-5
CDR3aa: ASSQGQRPPLH

v_gene: TRBV7-9
CDR3aa: ASTPKVRLSDTQY

v_gene: TRBV5-1
CDR3aa: ASSVDANTEAF

v_gene: TRBV30
CDR3aa: AWRRGGGLGEQF

v_gene: TRBV6-1
CDR3aa: ASTPQGRGHQPQH

v_gene: TRBV7-2
CDR3aa: ASSLRPRREAF

v_gene: TRBV5-1
CDR3aa: ASSLDGARSYEQY

v_gene: TRBV19
CDR3aa: ASSIAAASTDTQY

v_gene: TRBV6-6
CDR3aa: ASRAGDTQY

v_gene: TRBV6-4
CDR3aa: ASSGSEEYEQY

v_gene: TRBV11-2
CDR3aa: ASSQGFSTDTQY

v_gene: TRBV2
CDR3aa: ASGFEAGNTIY

v_gene: TRBV6-4
CDR3aa: ASSDVLAGGGEKLF

v_gene: TRBV10-3
CDR3aa: AISEWVGAVTYEQY

v_gene: TRBV4-2
CDR3aa: ASSQESSGANVLT

v_gene: TRBV7-3
CDR3aa: ASSLIRGRINYGYT

v_gene: TRBV6-4
CDR3aa: ASSRDRGLEQF

v_gene: TRBV7-3
CDR3aa: ASSWSGLGGQETQY

v_gene: TRBV5-1
CDR3aa: ASSLGNSDTGELF

v_gene: TRBV5-4
CDR3aa: ASSPRTSGDNEQF

v_gene: TRBV18
CDR3aa: ASSPKRERGEQF

v_gene: TRBV7-2
CDR3aa: ASSLDTTRAAF

v_gene: TRBV7-2
CDR3aa: ASSLRWRGRGTDTQY

v_gene: TRBV6-6
CDR3aa: AIRRNINTEAF

v_gene: TRBV28
CDR3aa: ASSSTPTGHEQY

v_gene: TRBV28
CDR3aa: ASSGVRKTGELF

v_gene: TRBV19
CDR3aa: ASSIDGLRDTQY

v_gene: TRBV9
CDR3aa: ASSVEQNTEAF

v_gene: TRBV7-9
CDR3aa: ASSPIPTGELF

v_gene: TRBV12-2
CDR3aa: ASRRPSGGAVTGELF

v_gene: TRBV5-5
CDR3aa: ASSLQGYTEAF